The T cell receptor beta chain described here comes from a study of T cells after yellow fever vaccination (dated by TCRdb to between 2018 and 2021). Study-level background: The SMART-Seq v4 Ultra Low Input RNA kit was used to prepare libraries from fractions with low cell numbers. Blood samples were taken at several timepoints before and after primary and secondary immunization, and bulk PBMC replicates and cell subsets were isolated. Two healthy male donors, one aged 18 to 29 and one aged 30 to 40 years, made up the cohort. Bulk TCR alpha and beta repertoires were sequenced longitudinally to track T-cell clones before and after primary and booster YFV17D yellow fever vaccination.

In the paper's terms, the treatment or condition label means: live attenuated yellow fever vaccine strain. At each blood-draw timepoint, two biological replicates of bulk PBMCs were obtained. PBMCs were isolated from peripheral blood using a standard Ficoll-Paque protocol. RNA was extracted with TriZol from bulk PBMCs, CD4 and CD8 fractions, and dextramer-positive and dextramer-negative fractions. The investigation overall reported the following: Computational filtering was required because FACS-sorted repertoires could contain abundant contaminating clonotypes from the bulk population. Because the study included only two donors, the extent to which the findings can be generalized is limited. The secondary T-cell response was weaker than the primary response but faster, peaking on day 5 instead of day 15. A small fraction of clonotypes appeared in both the CD4 and CD8 compartments, likely as a result of convergent recombination. After the booster, most clones that had expanded after primary vaccination were detected again (almost 97% of CD4 and around nine tenths of CD8), suggesting broad maintenance of memory.

Synthesis of TCR cDNA relied on 5'RACE template switching, a step that introduced a universal primer site along with unique molecular identifiers. Priming of cDNA synthesis was performed from both the TCR alpha and TCR beta constant segments. Libraries were amplified in two PCR steps, with sample barcodes and sequencing adapters added in the second step. Sequencing of the libraries was done on either Illumina HiSeq 2500 (2x100 bp) or NovaSeq (2x150 bp). The source study handled its data this way. MIGEC handled demultiplexing of reads and collapsing into UMI consensus sequences, while MiXCR performed V(D)J alignment. Vaccine-responding clonotypes were identified with edgeR using replicate PBMC samples, with FDR below 0.01 and a log2 fold change above 5 up to day 15 being required. Bulk clonotypes were assigned CD4 or CD8 identity according to which sequenced CD4 or CD8 repertoire held them at higher abundance. Through fastp at Q25 and MiXCR, TCRdb rebuilt clones from the public reads, retaining in-frame beta chains. Merged by CDR3 protein, the rows form single entries marked with the most common genes and DNA. Here the V and J calls rest on TCRdb's processing, not on the authors' analysis. This sample gives a few hundred thousand distinct CDR3 sequences in total; about 17% of them show up just once. The ten largest account for approximately 15% of the sample.

CDR1 and CDR2, per the germline V gene, are MNHEY and SVGEGT. V is shortened by 2 bases, J by 10 bases, and the region joining them spans 11 bases. Measured from the cysteine to the phenylalanine, the CDR3 is 12 residues long. Left in the record is the CDR3 DNA by itself, 36 bases read in frame from the first base. This clonotype was detected only a few times. What this receptor recognizes is not known. Within one base of it there is no much larger clone, and no base qualities were kept. The receptor comes from a man younger than 35 who received the YFV17D yellow fever vaccine. The source material was PBMCs, sampled around 5 days after the first yellow fever vaccination. The sequence joins TRBV6-2 or TRBV6-3 to TRBJ1-2, with the D gene not clear enough to name. The CDR3 has the sequence CASSYRESDYTF. The DNA reads TGTGCCAGCAGTTACCGGGAGTCTGACTACACCTTC.